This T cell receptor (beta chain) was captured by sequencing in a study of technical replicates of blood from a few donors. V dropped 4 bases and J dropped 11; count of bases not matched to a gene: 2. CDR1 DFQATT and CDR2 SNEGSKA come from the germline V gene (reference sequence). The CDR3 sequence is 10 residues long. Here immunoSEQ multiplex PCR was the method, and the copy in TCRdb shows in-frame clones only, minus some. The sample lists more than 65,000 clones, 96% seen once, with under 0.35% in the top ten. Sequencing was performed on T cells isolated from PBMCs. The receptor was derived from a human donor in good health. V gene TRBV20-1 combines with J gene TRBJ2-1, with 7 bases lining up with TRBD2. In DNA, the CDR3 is TGCAGTGCTATCGGGACTAAGCAGTTCTTC. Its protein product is CSAIGTKQFF.